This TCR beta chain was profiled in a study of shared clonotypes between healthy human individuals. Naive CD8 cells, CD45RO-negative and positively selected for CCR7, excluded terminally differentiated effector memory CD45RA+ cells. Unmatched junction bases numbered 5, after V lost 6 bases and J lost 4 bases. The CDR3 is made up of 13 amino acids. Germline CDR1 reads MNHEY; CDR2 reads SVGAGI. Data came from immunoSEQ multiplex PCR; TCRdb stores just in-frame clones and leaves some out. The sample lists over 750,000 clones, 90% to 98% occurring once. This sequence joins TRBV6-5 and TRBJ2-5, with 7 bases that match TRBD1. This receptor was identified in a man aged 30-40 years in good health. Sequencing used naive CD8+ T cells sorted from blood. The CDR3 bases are TGTGCCAGCAGAACTACAGGGGTAGAGACCCAGTACTTC. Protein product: CASRTTGVETQYF.